The 28 T cell receptor beta chains below come from one sample, sequenced in a study of shared clonotypes between healthy human individuals. TCRdb keeps only in-frame clones here, not all; method: immunoSEQ multiplex PCR. The sample yields about 2 million clones, roughly 94% seen once. The naive CD8 fraction comprised CD45RO-negative cells positively selected for CCR7 and excluded terminally differentiated effector memory CD45RA+ cells. The sequencing sample was made of naive CD8+ T cells sorted from blood. These receptors originate from a man in his late teens or twenties in good health.

Note on this clone: Other nucleotide sequences in the sample specify the same CDR3. The chain is built from TRBV9 and TRBJ2-7, with D possibly matching TRBD2 (6 bases). The CDR3 totals 14 residues. Trimming took off 0 bases at V and 4 bases at J, with 11 bases between the two ends. Germline V gives CDR1 SGDLS, CDR2 YYNGEE. CDR3 amino acids: CASSVGGAGYEQYF. The CDR3 bases are TGTGCCAGCAGCGTAGGTGGGGCGGGGTACGAGCAGTACTTC.

V gene TRBV5-6 combines with J gene TRBJ2-3; 13 nucleotides align to TRBD2. Looked up from germline, CDR1 is SGHDT and CDR2 is YYEEEE. The CDR3 contains 15 residues. V lost 3 bases to trimming and J lost 3 bases; unmatched junction nucleotides: 1. The CDR3: CASSWGLAGTDTQYF. DNA of the CDR3: TGTGCCAGCAGCTGGGGACTAGCGGGAACAGATACGCAGTATTTT.

The chain recombines TRBV15 with TRBJ2-5; no clear D gene. There are 13 residues in the CDR3. Germline CDR1 and CDR2: LNHNV and YYDKDF (reference sequence). V lost 8 bases, J lost 5 bases, and 15 bases lay in between. The CDR3 sequence: CATEELLGETQYF. CDR3 in DNA: TGTGCCACCGAGGAGCTTCTTGGGGAGACCCAGTACTTC.

The chain is built from TRBV15 and TRBJ2-4; D call uncertain. Germline V gene sequence: CDR1 LNHNV, CDR2 YYDKDF (reference sequence). There are 12 residues in the CDR3. Deletions cut 6 bases from V and 6 bases from J, with 9 bases between. CDR3: CATRDVRNIQYF. The CDR3 coding sequence is TGTGCCACCAGAGACGTGCGAAACATTCAGTACTTC.

The chain combines TRBV11-2 with TRBJ1-4, with TRBD1 matching over 7 bases. Germline V CDR1 and CDR2: SGHAT, FQNNGV. This CDR3 is built from 18 residues. Losses at the gene ends were 2 bases for V and 2 bases for J; bases not matched to a gene: 11. As DNA, the CDR3 is TGTGCCAGCAGCTTACTACCCCCAGGGGGGTTCACTAATGAAAAACTGTTTTTT. Translating it yields CASSLLPPGGFTNEKLFF. The variable domain in full, with the rest retrieved from reference TRBV11-2 and TRBJ1-4, is EAGVAQSPRYKIIEKRQSVAFWCNPISGHATLYWYQQILGQGPKLLIQFQNNGVVDDSQLPKDRFSAERLKGVDSTLKIQPAKLEDSAVYLCASSLLPPGGFTNEKLFFGSGTQLSVL.

The genes are TRBV4-2 and TRBJ2-1; the match to TRBD2 covers 9 bases. The germline CDR1 and CDR2 sequences are LGHNA and YNFKEQ. There are 18 residues in the CDR3. J lost 4 bases, V lost 0 bases, and 10 bases had no gene match. This CDR3 is CASSQEGSGRFPYNEQFF. The CDR3 DNA reads TGTGCCAGCAGCCAAGAGGGGAGCGGGAGGTTCCCTTACAATGAGCAGTTCTTC.

The V and J genes are TRBV6-6 and TRBJ2-1; 9 nucleotides agree with TRBD2. The CDR3 is made up of 15 amino acids. Germline CDR1 reads MNHNY; CDR2 reads SVGAGI (reference sequence). Trimming removed 4 bases from V and 9 bases from J; junction bases left unmatched: 10. CDR3 sequence reads: CASSSSGGPSVEQFF. The CDR3 coding sequence is TGTGCCAGCAGTTCAAGCGGGGGGCCCTCCGTTGAGCAGTTCTTC.

The chain links TRBV7-6 to TRBJ1-2, with D possibly TRBD1 on 5 matching bases. CDR3 size: 16 residues. The V gene's germline CDR1 is SGHVS and CDR2 FNYEAQ. The V gene lost 0 bases and the J gene lost 4 bases, with 15 bases spanning the gap. The CDR3 sequence: CASSLATGPFAYGYTF. The CDR3 nucleotides are TGTGCCAGCAGCTTAGCTACGGGGCCCTTCGCCTATGGCTACACCTTC.

A note on this clone: This same CDR3 is encoded by further DNA sequences in the sample. Here the CDR3 reads CASSYRGENSPLHF. The CDR3 DNA reads TGTGCCAGCAGTTACAGGGGTGAGAATTCACCCCTCCACTTT. This sequence joins TRBV6-6 and TRBJ1-6; a weak D match, TRBD1 (5 bases). CDR3 length equals 14 residues. Germline values: CDR1 MNHNY, CDR2 SVGAGI (reference sequence). Trimming pared 2 bases from V and 7 bases from J, leaving 9 bases between.

The chain recombines TRBV5-5 with TRBJ1-2, with TRBD1 matching over 12 bases. The CDR3 has 15 residues. Germline assignment: CDR1 SGHKS and CDR2 YYEKEE (reference sequence). After removal of 4 bases from V and 4 bases from J, the junction contained 5 bases not matched to a gene. The CDR3 coding sequence is TGTGCCAGCAGCCCGGGACAGGGGGCGTTCTATGGCTACACCTTC. It is translated as CASSPGQGAFYGYTF.

The rearrangement uses TRBV29-1 and TRBJ2-7; D is unresolved. The germline V and J ends were trimmed by 4 bases and 7 bases, with 2 bases remaining between them. Germline values: CDR1 SQVTM, CDR2 ANQGSEA. The CDR3 loop spans 8 amino acids. DNA of the CDR3: TGCAGCGTTGCGGAGCAGTACTTC. This sequence encodes CSVAEQYF.

This chain joins TRBV6-5 and TRBJ1-2, with D uncertain. CDR1 and CDR2 (germline): MNHEY, SVGAGI. The CDR3 is made up of 16 amino acids. V lost 0 bases to trimming and J lost 2 bases, with 13 bases between them. The CDR3 nucleotides are TGTGCCAGCAGTTACTCGGGTCCGAGTGGGAACTATGGCTACACCTTC. It is translated as CASSYSGPSGNYGYTF.

This chain joins TRBV6-5 and TRBJ2-7, with D possibly being TRBD2 (5 bases). V shed 5 bases and J shed 1 base, with 9 bases lying between them. The CDR3 runs 13 residues. CDR1 is MNHEY, CDR2 SVGAGI, per germline. The CDR3 DNA reads as TGTGCCAGCAGTGCGGGTCGATCCTACGAGCAGTACTTC. Its translation is CASSAGRSYEQYF.

The gene calls are TRBV4-1 and TRBJ2-3, with TRBD1 matching 8 bases. This CDR3 comprises 17 residues. Looked up from germline, CDR1 is MGHRA and CDR2 is YSYEKL. Losses at the gene ends were 4 bases for V and 3 bases for J; bases not matched to a gene: 12. CDR3 amino acids: CASSLLLQGVATDTQYF. The CDR3 DNA follows: TGCGCCAGCAGCCTCTTATTACAGGGGGTAGCGACAGATACGCAGTATTTT.

This rearrangement joins TRBV10-2 to TRBJ1-2; D perhaps matches TRBD1 (6 bases). From germline, CDR1 is WSHSY and CDR2 SAAADI. The V end was cut by 8 bases, the J end by 0 bases, with 16 bases between. CDR3 length: 15 residues. The CDR3 DNA reads as TGCGCCAGCTTAGGACAGCGACCTTCTAACTATGGCTACACCTTC. This sequence encodes CASLGQRPSNYGYTF.

The count of this clone is one. In DNA, the CDR3 is TGTGCCAGCAGCGGGAGTGGCTACGAGCAGTACTTC. Protein sequence: CASSGSGYEQYF. The V call is TRBV7-9, the J call TRBJ2-7; D possibly corresponds to TRBD2 (5 bases). The length of the CDR3 is 12 residues. Germline lookup yields CDR1 SEHNR and CDR2 FQNEAQ (reference sequence). Trimming cost V 5 bases and J 3 bases, with 8 bases left between them.

Here the CDR3 reads CASSFRDSTDTQYF. The CDR3 DNA follows: TGTGCCAGCAGTTTCCGGGACAGTACGGATACGCAGTATTTT. V and J are TRBV28 and TRBJ2-3, with TRBD1 matching over 7 bases. Trimming removed 3 bases from V and 6 bases from J; junction bases left unmatched: 6. This CDR3 contains 14 residues. Germline V gene data show CDR1 as MDHEN and CDR2 as SYDVKM.

The V call is TRBV15, the J call TRBJ2-2; D is possibly TRBD2 (6 bases). Germline CDR1 LNHNV, CDR2 YYDKDF (reference sequence). V shed 8 bases and J shed 7 bases, with 20 bases lying between them. The CDR3 spans 15 residues. The CDR3 DNA reads as TGTGCCACCCAGAGCGGGTCCTCTTTCGGCGGGGAGCTGTTTTTT. This sequence encodes CATQSGSSFGGELFF.

The CDR3 loop is CASSEKGLNGYTF. The CDR3 nucleotides are TGTGCCAGCAGTGAAAAAGGGTTAAATGGCTACACCTTC. This rearrangement joins TRBV6-1 to TRBJ1-2, with D unresolved. V was trimmed by 2 bases and J by 6 bases, leaving 10 bases between them. CDR3 size: 13 residues. Germline CDR1 MNHNS, CDR2 SASEGT.

This clone was detected once. This chain joins TRBV4-1 and TRBJ2-2; TRBD2 is a possible D gene (7 bases). CDR3 size: 16 residues. Trimming took off 4 bases at V and 3 bases at J, with 15 bases between the two ends. CDR1 MGHRA and CDR2 YSYEKL come from the germline V gene. CDR3 sequence: CASSPRLGGDTGELFF. The CDR3 bases are TGCGCCAGCAGCCCCCGACTAGGGGGGGACACCGGGGAGCTGTTTTTT.

The V gene is TRBV15, the J gene TRBJ2-2, with TRBD1 matching 7 bases. With 1 base clipped from V and 4 bases from J, the junction kept 3 bases outside the gene matches. This CDR3 has 15 amino acids. The germline V gene has CDR1 LNHNV and CDR2 YYDKDF (reference sequence). CDR3 in amino acids: CATSRAQGFTGELFF. The CDR3 DNA follows: TGTGCCACCAGCAGAGCACAGGGGTTCACCGGGGAGCTGTTTTTT.

The chain combines TRBV7-9 with TRBJ1-2, with D uncertain. V gave up 8 bases and J gave up 3 bases, with 19 bases separating them. The CDR3 sequence is 15 residues long. The germline CDR1 and CDR2 sequences are SEHNR and FQNEAQ (reference sequence). CDR3 sequence reads: CASAWGGRADYGYTF. CDR3 DNA sequence: TGTGCCAGCGCATGGGGTGGTCGGGCGGACTATGGCTACACCTTC.

This clone was detected only once. The rearrangement joins TRBV4-3 to TRBJ2-3; 13 nucleotides line up with TRBD2. Germline loops: CDR1 LGHNA, CDR2 YSLEER. This CDR3 has 17 residues. With V trimmed by 1 base and J by 3 bases, 4 bases remained unmatched. The DNA for the CDR3 is TGCGCCAGCAGCCAAGGGACTAGCGGGAGCATTACAGATACGCAGTATTTT. This translates into CASSQGTSGSITDTQYF.

The rearrangement uses TRBV10-2 and TRBJ1-1; weak D call: TRBD1 (5 bases). The CDR3 consists of 13 residues. The germline gives CDR1 WSHSY, CDR2 SAAADI. The V gene lost 5 bases and the J gene lost 3 bases, with 10 bases spanning the gap. CDR3 protein: CASSNIRDTEAFF. CDR3 in DNA: TGCGCCAGCAGTAACATCAGGGACACTGAAGCTTTCTTT.

A note on this clone: Other nucleotide sequences from this sample produce the same CDR3. The V gene is TRBV13, the J gene TRBJ2-7; no reliable D call. Deletions cut 3 bases from V and 0 bases from J, with 6 bases between. In germline, CDR1 is PRHDT, CDR2 FYEKMQ (reference sequence). This CDR3 spans 13 amino acids. The CDR3 DNA reads TGTGCCAGCAGCTTTGGAGACTCCTACGAGCAGTACTTC. Its protein is CASSFGDSYEQYF.

As regards this clone: This specimen includes other DNA sequences encoding the same CDR3. The chain employs TRBV7-9 and TRBJ2-7, with TRBD2 as a possible D gene (6 bases). The germline V gene has CDR1 SEHNR and CDR2 FQNEAQ (reference sequence). The V and J ends lost 4 bases and 6 bases respectively, with 7 bases between them. CDR3 size: 11 residues. The CDR3 sequence is CASSSGGEQYF. DNA of the CDR3: TGTGCCAGCAGCTCCGGGGGCGAGCAGTACTTC.

The genes are TRBV6-5 and TRBJ2-1; the D call may be TRBD1 or TRBD2 (5 bases each). With 2 bases removed from V and 3 bases from J, the gap between germline ends came to 8 bases. The CDR3 length is 14 residues. CDR1 and CDR2 from the germline V gene are MNHEY and SVGAGI. CDR3: CASSYGDLYNEQFF. Here the CDR3 DNA reads TGTGCCAGCAGTTACGGGGACCTCTACAATGAGCAGTTCTTC.

The chain is built from TRBV10-3 and TRBJ2-1; 8 bases fit TRBD1. The length of the CDR3 is 15 residues. Germline lookup yields CDR1 ENHRY and CDR2 SYGVKD. V was pared by 0 bases and J by 3 bases, with 1 base of the junction left unmatched. The CDR3 is CAISESGQVYNEQFF. Written as DNA, the CDR3 is TGTGCCATCAGTGAGTCGGGACAGGTCTACAATGAGCAGTTCTTC.